This T cell receptor beta chain is from a study of PD-1 blockade in mismatch repair-deficient tumors. PCR or immunohistochemistry showed mismatch repair deficiency in every enrolled patient. CDR3 length: 16 amino acids. From germline, CDR1 is SNHLY and CDR2 FYNNEI. The V gene end was trimmed by 5 bases and the J gene end by 2 bases; junction bases not matched to a gene: 10. Sequencing was performed with immunoSEQ multiplex PCR; in TCRdb, only in-frame clones are kept and a portion is missing. The table lists about 130,000 clones, around nine tenths of them singletons. Study-wide results and caveats: Tumor-resident clones, often undetectable pretreatment in blood, expanded then contracted after pembrolizumab.

Regarding this clone: As yet, its antigen is unknown.

The source material was peripheral blood, sampled almost 74 weeks after starting pembrolizumab. This clonotype was sampled from an adult with mismatch repair-deficient cancer. The genes are TRBV2 and TRBJ2-7, with 9 nucleotides matching TRBD1. The CDR3 nucleotides read TGTGCCAGCAGTTCGAGGACAGGGGCCTTGACCTACGAGCAGTACTTC. It codes for CASSSRTGALTYEQYF.